What follows are 20 T cell receptor beta chains derived from one specimen sequenced in a study of T cells in Graves' hyperthyroidism and ophthalmopathy. Template material for amplifying TCR beta CDR3 regions consisted of RNA transcripts. First-round RT-PCR of the TCR CDR3 relied on the HTBI primer set. Each CDR3 protein gets one entry after TCRdb re-called the multiplex PCR reads with MiXCR. This table holds 370,000 or so distinct CDR3 sequences, around 25% found once. The sample comprised blood. These receptors originate from a man in his forties or fifties with Graves' hyperthyroidism.

V and J are TRBV29-1 and TRBJ2-5; the match to TRBD1 covers 8 bases. CDR1 SQVTM and CDR2 ANQGSEA come from the germline V gene. J gave up 5 bases and V 4 bases, and 9 bases lay outside the gene matches. The CDR3 sequence is 14 residues long. The CDR3 loop reads CSVGAGGKSETQYF. CDR3 nucleotides: TGCAGCGTTGGGGCAGGGGGCAAGTCGGAGACCCAGTACTTC.

The chain carries TRBV12-3 or TRBV12-4 and TRBJ2-1; TRBD2 matches 8 bases. This CDR3 is 16 amino acids long. Trimming cost V 3 bases and J 8 bases; bases outside gene matches: 12. CDR3: CASSFFGTRFNHEQFF. Written as DNA, the CDR3 is TGTGCCAGCAGTTTTTTTGGGACTAGGTTTAACCATGAGCAGTTCTTC.

The table lists this clonotype with many counts. The genes are TRBV5-1 and TRBJ2-3; unclear D gene. The CDR3 runs to 14 residues. CDR1 and CDR2 (germline): SGHRS, YFSETQ. Trimming cost V 0 bases and J 4 bases, with 9 bases left between them. The CDR3 coding sequence is TGCGCCAGCAGCTTGGACTTAGCTGCAGATACGCAGTATTTT. It is translated as CASSLDLAADTQYF.

This clonotype has a single count. The rearrangement joins TRBV6-6 to TRBJ1-2; D call uncertain. The CDR3 contains 16 residues. V was clipped by 0 bases and J by 3 bases, with 14 bases between them. CDR1 and CDR2 from the germline V gene are MNHNY and SVGAGI (reference sequence). CDR3 protein: CASSYSQRGVDYGYTF. For the CDR3, the DNA is TGTGCCAGCAGTTACTCGCAGCGCGGGGTCGACTATGGCTACACCTTC.

The V call is TRBV9, the J call TRBJ2-7; no reliable D call. The CDR3 length is 13 residues. CDR1 SGDLS and CDR2 YYNGEE come from the germline V gene. V was clipped by 4 bases and J by 1 base, with 9 bases between them. For the CDR3, the DNA is TGTGCCAGCAGCAAGGGCAGTTCCTACGAGCAGTACTTC. Translation: CASSKGSSYEQYF.

This clonotype was seen many times. The rearrangement uses TRBV27 and TRBJ2-3; 10 positions match TRBD2. Germline values: CDR1 MNHEY, CDR2 SMNVEV (reference sequence). CDR3 size: 15 residues. The V segment lost 5 bases and the J segment 11 bases; nucleotides outside the gene matches: 13. Written as DNA, the CDR3 is TGTGCCAGCAGTCGTACCGGGACTAGCGTCTTGAGGCAGTATTTT. Its protein product is CASSRTGTSVLRQYF.

This clonotype occurred a few times. This chain links TRBV28 with TRBJ1-5; TRBD1 might be the D (6 bases). Germline-derived CDR1 and CDR2 are MDHEN and SYDVKM. The CDR3 is 14 residues long. Between the trimmed V and J ends, which lost 6 bases and 2 bases, there was a span of 11 bases. DNA for the CDR3: TGTGCCAGCAGACAACAGGGTGGCAATCAGCCCCAGCATTTT. It yields the protein CASRQQGGNQPQHF.

The chain is built from TRBV19 and TRBJ2-1, with D possibly matching TRBD2 (5 bases). Germline loops: CDR1 LNHDA, CDR2 SQIVND (reference sequence). CDR3 length: 14 residues. V gave up 5 bases and J gave up 5 bases, with 13 bases separating them. CDR3 bases: TGTGCCAGTAGTCGCCTAGCCATCAACAATGAGCAGTTCTTC. The encoded protein is CASSRLAINNEQFF.

This clonotype was detected ten times or more. This chain connects TRBV29-1 to TRBJ1-1; 7 bases line up with TRBD1. The ends lost 7 bases at V and 4 bases at J; junction bases unmatched: 9. The CDR3 extends over 13 amino acids. Germline CDR1 SQVTM, CDR2 ANQGSEA. This chain's CDR3 is CSASDRTSTEAFF. The CDR3 nucleotides are TGCAGCGCCTCGGACAGGACCTCCACTGAAGCTTTCTTT.

This clonotype was detected a few times. The chain is built from TRBV3-1 and TRBJ2-1; a possible D gene is TRBD2 (6 bases). The CDR3 has 17 residues. CDR1 LGHDT and CDR2 YNNKEL come from the germline V gene (reference sequence). V was clipped by 0 bases and J by 5 bases, with 17 bases between them. CDR3 in amino acids: CASSQDLRLGVNNEQFF. In DNA, the CDR3 is TGTGCCAGCAGCCAAGATCTGAGACTAGGGGTGAACAATGAGCAGTTCTTC.

The chain joins TRBV6-2 or TRBV6-3 to TRBJ1-5; D not certain. The CDR3 has 14 amino acids. Germline-derived CDR1 and CDR2 are MNHEY and SVGEGT. V lost 7 bases and J lost 0, with 10 bases in between. The CDR3 region is CASTPFNSNQPQHF. CDR3 nucleotide sequence: TGTGCCAGCACCCCATTTAATAGCAATCAGCCCCAGCATTTT.

This clonotype was picked up a small number of times. The chain is built from TRBV6-1 and TRBJ2-7; 9 bases map to TRBD1. This CDR3 is 15 amino acids long. CDR1 is MNHNS, CDR2 SASEGT, per germline. With V trimmed by 6 bases and J by 3 bases, 9 bases remained unmatched. CDR3 protein: CASSLDRGSIYEQYF. In DNA form, the CDR3 reads TGTGCCAGCAGCCTTGACAGGGGGAGTATCTACGAGCAGTACTTC.

This clonotype was seen a handful of times. CDR3 sequence: CASRTGGYTEAFF. The CDR3 bases are TGTGCCAGCAGAACAGGGGGCTACACTGAAGCTTTCTTT. This rearrangement joins TRBV12-3 or TRBV12-4 to TRBJ1-1; 9 positions match TRBD1. V trimming: 6 bases; J trimming: 3 bases; junction bases outside the gene matches: 2. The CDR3 is 13 residues long.

The table lists this clonotype with a few counts. The chain couples TRBV28 to TRBJ1-2; D unclear. The CDR3 consists of 14 residues. V lost 7 bases and J lost 5, with 17 bases in between. Germline-derived CDR1 and CDR2 are MDHEN and SYDVKM. The CDR3 coding sequence is TGTGCCAGCACCCCCACGGCGCCCATATATGGCTACACCTTC. Protein: CASTPTAPIYGYTF.

The chain carries TRBV6-2 or TRBV6-3 and TRBJ2-3; D might be TRBD1 or TRBD2, each matching 5 bases. V lost 4 bases and J lost 4, with 18 bases in between. This CDR3 contains 16 residues. Per germline, CDR1 MNHEY and CDR2 SVGEGT. The CDR3 protein is CASSLRGPESSDTQYF. DNA of the CDR3: TGTGCCAGCAGTTTAAGGGGACCCGAGTCGTCAGATACGCAGTATTTT.

This clonotype was found once. The chain has TRBV19 and TRBJ2-3; no firm D call. From germline, CDR1 is LNHDA and CDR2 SQIVND (reference sequence). V was pared by 8 bases and J by 9 bases, with 12 bases between. The length of the CDR3 is 11 residues. The CDR3 region has the DNA TGTGCCAGTGCTAATCCGTGGACGCAGTATTTT. Translation: CASANPWTQYF. The full variable domain, rest sourced from reference TRBV19 and TRBJ2-3, is DGGITQSPKYLFRKEGQNVTLSCEQNLNHDAMYWYRQDPGQGLRLIYYSQIVNDFQKGDIAEGYSVSREKKESFPLTVTSAQKNPTAFYLCASANPWTQYFGPGTRLTVL.

The CDR3 sequence: CASSVHLGQVSSYNEQFF. The CDR3 bases are TGTGCCAGCAGCGTTCACCTTGGACAGGTCAGCTCCTACAATGAGCAGTTCTTC. This chain joins TRBV5-5 and TRBJ2-1; the match to TRBD1 covers 7 bases. Germline-derived CDR1 and CDR2 are SGHKS and YYEKEE (reference sequence). The V segment lost 4 bases and the J segment 0 bases; nucleotides outside the gene matches: 13. The length of the CDR3 is 18 residues. Full variable domain (missing parts from reference TRBV5-5 and TRBJ2-1): DAGVTQSPTHLIKTRGQQVTLRCSPISGHKSVSWYQQVLGQGPQFIFQYYEKEERGRGNFPDRFSARQFPNYSSELNVNALLLGDSALYLCASSVHLGQVSSYNEQFFGPGTRLTVL.

The chain has TRBV19 and TRBJ2-3; 7 bases are a match to TRBD2. The CDR3 is made up of 16 amino acids. V shed 4 bases and J 1 base; nucleotides not matched to a gene: 8. Germline V gene data show CDR1 as LNHDA and CDR2 as SQIVND (reference sequence). The CDR3 is CASSKWRELGTDTQYF. In DNA form, the CDR3 reads TGTGCCAGTAGTAAGTGGCGGGAGTTGGGCACAGATACGCAGTATTTT.

This clonotype was seen many times. V usage is TRBV28 and J usage is TRBJ2-1, with 7 bases aligning to TRBD2. Trimming at V came to 11 bases and at J to 3 bases, leaving 10 bases not matched to a gene. CDR1 and CDR2 from the germline V gene are MDHEN and SYDVKM. The CDR3 has 14 residues. The CDR3 region is CAHSEGGSYNEQFF. CDR3 sequence (DNA): TGTGCCCACAGTGAGGGCGGGAGCTACAATGAGCAGTTCTTC.

This clonotype was picked up many times. This chain uses TRBV6-1 with TRBJ1-1; 7 nucleotides align to TRBD1. CDR1 is MNHNS and CDR2 is SASEGT in the germline V gene. After removal of 2 bases from V and 6 bases from J, the junction contained 12 bases not matched to a gene. This CDR3 contains 16 residues. CDR3 nucleotide sequence: TGTGCCAGCAGTGAAAAACAGGGGCCAAGGGGGTCTGAAGCTTTCTTT. Amino acids: CASSEKQGPRGSEAFF.